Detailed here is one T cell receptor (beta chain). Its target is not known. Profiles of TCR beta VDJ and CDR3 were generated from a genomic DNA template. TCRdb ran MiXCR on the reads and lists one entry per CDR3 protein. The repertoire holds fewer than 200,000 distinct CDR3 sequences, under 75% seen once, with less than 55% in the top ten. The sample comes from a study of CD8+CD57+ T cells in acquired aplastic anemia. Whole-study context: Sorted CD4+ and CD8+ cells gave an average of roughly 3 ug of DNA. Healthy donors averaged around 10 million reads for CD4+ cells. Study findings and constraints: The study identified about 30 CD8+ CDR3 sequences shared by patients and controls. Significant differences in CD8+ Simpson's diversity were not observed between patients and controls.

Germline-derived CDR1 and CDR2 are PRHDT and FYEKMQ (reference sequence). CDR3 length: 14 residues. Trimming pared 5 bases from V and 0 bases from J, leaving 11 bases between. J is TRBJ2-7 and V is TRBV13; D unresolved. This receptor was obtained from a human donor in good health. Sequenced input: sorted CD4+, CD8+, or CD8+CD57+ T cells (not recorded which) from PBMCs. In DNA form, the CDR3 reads TGTGCCAGCAGCCTCCTACACGGCTCCTACGAGCAGTACTTC. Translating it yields CASSLLHGSYEQYF.